This is a list of T cell receptor beta chains from one sample in a study of radiotherapy plus CTLA-4 blockade in lung cancer. Sequencing was performed with immunoSEQ multiplex PCR; in TCRdb, only in-frame clones are kept and a portion is missing. Of under 65,000 clones in the sample, around four fifths are singletons; the top ten hold 6.1%. The sample in question was peripheral blood, obtained from a patient treated with radiotherapy plus ipilimumab. These receptors all stem from a human donor with non-small cell lung cancer whose response to radiotherapy plus ipilimumab could not be evaluated. The CDR3 runs from the conserved cysteine through the conserved F or W. Each record gives: D gene, J gene, clone size, V gene, CDR3 DNA, CDR3 protein. D genes are given only for firm matches. Clone size is not always given. Where it is, it says once, few, many or a class for expanded clones.

.,TRBJ2-3,.,TRBV9,TGTGCCAGCGGGTGGGGGCGCAGGAATACAGATACGCAGTATTTT,CASGWGRRNTDTQYF
.,TRBJ2-3,.,TRBV5-1,TGCGCCAGCAACCGGGGGGCCGGAGATACGCAGTATTTT,CASNRGAGDTQYF
.,TRBJ2-5,once,TRBV11-2,TGTGCCAGCAGCTTAGAAGGCGGGGCAGCGAGGTACTTC,CASSLEGGAARYF
TRBD1,TRBJ1-1,few,TRBV6-5,TGTGCCAGCAGTTTAACAGGGGACACTGAAGCTTTCTTT,CASSLTGDTEAFF
.,TRBJ1-6,.,TRBV5-1,TGCGCCAGCAGCCTCGGGCAGGGCAATTCACCCCTCCACTTT,CASSLGQGNSPLHF
.,TRBJ2-7,.,TRBV29-1,TGCAGCGTTGATTCCCCCTCCGGCGAGCAGTACTTC,CSVDSPSGEQYF
TRBD1,TRBJ1-4,.,TRBV10-3,TGTGCCATCAGTGAGTCTCGACAGGGGACTAATGAAAAACTGTTTTTT,CAISESRQGTNEKLFF
.,TRBJ2-3,once,TRBV7-6,TGTGCCAGCAGCTGGCTAAAAGGGGCAGGCACAGATACGCAGTATTTT,CASSWLKGAGTDTQYF
TRBD1,TRBJ2-2,once,TRBV7-9,TGTGCCAGCAGCTTAGGTCCTCAGGGGGCCGGGGAGCTGTTTTTT,CASSLGPQGAGELFF
TRBD1,TRBJ1-4,few,TRBV14,TGTGCCAGCAGCCCCCGGACAGGGGGCAGTGAAAAACTGTTTTTT,CASSPRTGGSEKLFF
TRBD2,TRBJ2-1,once,TRBV4-2,TGTGCCAGCAGCCAAGATAGCGGGAGTGACCCCTACAATGAGCAGTTCTTC,CASSQDSGSDPYNEQFF
.,TRBJ2-2,.,TRBV6-5,TGTGCCAGCAAGGTCGGGGGATACCCCGGGGAGCTGTTTTTT,CASKVGGYPGELFF
TRBD1,TRBJ2-7,.,TRBV6-5,TGTGCCAGCAGTCTGTCGGGACAGTTGCCCTACGAGCAGTACTTC,CASSLSGQLPYEQYF
TRBD1,TRBJ1-6,.,TRBV6-5,TGTGCCAGCAGTTACTCGGGACAGCTAAATTCACCCCTCCACTTT,CASSYSGQLNSPLHF
TRBD2,TRBJ2-3,.,TRBV6-1,TGTGCCAGCACTCCGGGACTAGGGAGCACAGATACGCAGTATTTT,CASTPGLGSTDTQYF
TRBD1,TRBJ1-1,.,TRBV6-1,TGTGCCAGCAGTGGAGGACAGGGGGCGAGGACTGAAGCTTTCTTT,CASSGGQGARTEAFF
.,TRBJ1-6,.,TRBV18,TGTGCCAGCTCACCACAGCCACAGGTTAATTCACCCCTCCACTTT,CASSPQPQVNSPLHF
.,TRBJ1-5,.,TRBV27,TGTGCCAGTGGACACAGCAATCAGCCCCAGCATTTT,CASGHSNQPQHF
.,TRBJ2-3,.,TRBV12-1,TGTCGTGGGGCGGGAGGGCCGTGGGATACGCAGTATTTT,CRGAGGPWDTQYF
.,TRBJ2-6,.,TRBV15,TGTGCCACCAGCAGTCTAGCCGGGGCCAACGTCCTGACTTTC,CATSSLAGANVLTF
TRBD1,TRBJ1-1,.,TRBV7-6,TGTGCCAGCAGCCGTCGAACAGGGGGTGGGACTGAAGCTTTCTTT,CASSRRTGGGTEAFF
.,TRBJ2-3,.,TRBV25-1,TGTGCCAGCAGTCTGGGGAGAACTAGCACAGATACGCAGTATTTT,CASSLGRTSTDTQYF
TRBD1,TRBJ1-6,.,TRBV6-5,TGTGCCAGCAGTTACACAGGACAGGGTTATAATTCACCCCTCCACTTT,CASSYTGQGYNSPLHF
TRBD1,TRBJ1-1,.,TRBV6-6,TGTGCCAGCAGTTACACACCATTTACAGGGGCTGACGCTTTCTTT,CASSYTPFTGADAFF
TRBD2,TRBJ2-1,.,TRBV6-5,TGTGCCAGCACCCGCCTCGCGGGGGGGGATATGGCGCAGTTCTTC,CASTRLAGGDMAQFF
.,TRBJ1-1,.,TRBV27,TGTGCCAGCAGCTGGAACTACATGAACACTGAAGCTTTCTTT,CASSWNYMNTEAFF
.,TRBJ1-5,few,TRBV19,TGTGCCACTTGGGGGACACCCCGCAATCAGCCCCAGCATTTT,CATWGTPRNQPQHF
TRBD1,TRBJ2-2,once,TRBV7-2,TGTGCCAGCAGCTCTCCTGTACAGGGGTCGGAGGTCTTCACCGGGGAGCTGTTTTTT,CASSSPVQGSEVFTGELFF
.,TRBJ1-1,.,TRBV30,TGTGCCTGGAGTGTACCGGGGGGACCGAACACTGAAGCTTTCTTT,CAWSVPGGPNTEAFF
TRBD1,TRBJ2-5,once,TRBV9,TGTGCCAGCAGCGTAGACGGACAGGGAGGAGAGACCCAGTACTTC,CASSVDGQGGETQYF
.,TRBJ1-5,.,TRBV19,TGTGCCAGTATGCGAGGATATGGCAATCAGCCCCAGCATTTT,CASMRGYGNQPQHF
.,TRBJ2-3,.,TRBV5-1,TGCGCCAGCAGCTCCCGACTAGGTAGCACAGATACGCAGTATTTT,CASSSRLGSTDTQYF
.,TRBJ1-5,.,TRBV6-6,TGTGCCAGCAGTACGGACAGAGATAGCAATCAGCCCCAGCATTTT,CASSTDRDSNQPQHF
TRBD1,TRBJ2-7,.,TRBV2,TGTGCCAGCCGGGACAGGGCATCCGACGAGCAGTACTTC,CASRDRASDEQYF
.,TRBJ2-5,.,TRBV6-1,TGTGCCAGCAGTCGCGACAGAAACCAAGAGACCCAGTACTTC,CASSRDRNQETQYF
.,TRBJ2-7,.,TRBV7-2,TGTGCCAGCAGCCTGGACAGTAAAGTGGTCTACGAGCAGTACTTC,CASSLDSKVVYEQYF
.,TRBJ1-3,once,TRBV18,TGTGCCAGCTCACCCCAGGAATCTGGAAACACCATATATTTT,CASSPQESGNTIYF
TRBD2,TRBJ2-7,few,TRBV5-6,TGTGCCAGCACAGGAAGGGGTAGCGGGGCCCTAGAGCAGTACTTC,CASTGRGSGALEQYF
.,TRBJ1-2,few,TRBV6-5,TGTGCCAGCAGCCGCGGGACTACCTATGGCTACACCTTC,CASSRGTTYGYTF
TRBD2,TRBJ2-1,.,TRBV15,TGTGCCACCAGCATACTAGCGGGGGGCCCCGGTGAGCAGTTCTTC,CATSILAGGPGEQFF
TRBD1,TRBJ2-3,.,TRBV5-5,TGTGCCAGCAGCGAGCGCGGGACAGGTTATTCTAGCACAGATACGCAGTATTTT,CASSERGTGYSSTDTQYF
TRBD1,TRBJ2-7,.,TRBV5-1,TGCGCCAGCAGCTTGTTACAGGGGGCCGACGAGCAGTACTTC,CASSLLQGADEQYF
.,TRBJ1-2,.,TRBV4-1,TGCGCCAGCAGCCAAGAGCTTTCAGGGGCTAACTATGGCTACACCTTC,CASSQELSGANYGYTF
.,TRBJ2-1,.,TRBV4-1,TGCGCCAGCAGCCAAGGCTCAGCGGGTAACAATGAGCAGTTCTTC,CASSQGSAGNNEQFF
.,TRBJ2-1,.,TRBV14,TGTGCCAGCAGCCTCAGGAGGGGCGCCGGAAATGAGCAGTTCTTC,CASSLRRGAGNEQFF
.,TRBJ2-7,.,TRBV9,TGTGCCAGCACCCCTTCGCAGGGCGGCTTAGGGGAGCAGTACTTC,CASTPSQGGLGEQYF
TRBD1,TRBJ1-2,.,TRBV5-1,TGCGCCAGCAGCTTTACGGGACAGGGGGCGGTCGGCTACACCTTC,CASSFTGQGAVGYTF
TRBD1,TRBJ1-2,.,TRBV7-8,TGTGCCAGCAGCCCTCCGGGACAGGGGGCAGGTGGCTACACCTTC,CASSPPGQGAGGYTF
.,TRBJ2-7,.,TRBV6-6,TGTGCCAGCAGCCCTGCAGGGGGCGCGGGGGCCTACGAGCAGTACTTC,CASSPAGGAGAYEQYF
TRBD2,TRBJ2-3,.,TRBV15,TGTGCCACCAGCAGACCCCTCTCGTCTAGCGGGGGGGCCTGGGATAGCACAGATACGCAGTATTTT,CATSRPLSSSGGAWDSTDTQYF
TRBD2,TRBJ2-1,.,TRBV29-1,TGCAGCGCTCCGGGACAGGGAGTCGGGGCTAGCGGGAGGGCCCGGAACAATGAGCAGTTCTTC,CSAPGQGVGASGRARNNEQFF